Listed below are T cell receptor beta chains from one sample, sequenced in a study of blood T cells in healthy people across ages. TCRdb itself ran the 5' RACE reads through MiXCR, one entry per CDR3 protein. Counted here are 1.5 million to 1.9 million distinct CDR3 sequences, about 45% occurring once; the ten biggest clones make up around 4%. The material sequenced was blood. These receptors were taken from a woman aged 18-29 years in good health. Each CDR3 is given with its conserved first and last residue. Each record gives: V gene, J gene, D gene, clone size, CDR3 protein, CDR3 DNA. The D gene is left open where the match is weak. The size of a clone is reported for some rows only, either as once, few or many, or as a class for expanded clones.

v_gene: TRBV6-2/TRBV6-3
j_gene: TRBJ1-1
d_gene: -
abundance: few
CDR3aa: CASSFGLEAFF
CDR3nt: TGTGCCAGCAGTTTCGGGCTTGAAGCTTTCTTT

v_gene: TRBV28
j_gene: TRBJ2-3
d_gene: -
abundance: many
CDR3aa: CASTTSTDTQYF
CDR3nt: TGTGCCAGCACTACTAGCACAGATACGCAGTATTTT

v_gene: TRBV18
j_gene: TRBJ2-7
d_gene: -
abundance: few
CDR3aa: CASSPRLTDEQYF
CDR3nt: TGTGCCAGCTCACCACGGCTCACCGACGAGCAGTACTTC

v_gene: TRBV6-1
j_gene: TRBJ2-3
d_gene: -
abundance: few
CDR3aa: CASSGGSGAITDTQYF
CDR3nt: TGTGCCAGCAGTGGGGGTTCCGGGGCGATCACAGATACGCAGTATTTT

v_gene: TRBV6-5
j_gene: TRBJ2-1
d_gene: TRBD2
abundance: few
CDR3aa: CASRFGGGSSYNEQFF
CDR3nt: TGTGCCAGCAGGTTTGGCGGGGGTAGCTCCTACAATGAGCAGTTCTTC

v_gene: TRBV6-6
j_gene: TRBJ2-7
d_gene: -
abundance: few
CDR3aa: CASRAGAGSYEQYF
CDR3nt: TGTGCCAGCAGGGCTGGGGCCGGCTCCTACGAGCAGTACTTC

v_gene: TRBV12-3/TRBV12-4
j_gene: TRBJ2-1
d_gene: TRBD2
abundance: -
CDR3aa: CASSFDGIAGGYNEQFF
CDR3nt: TGTGCCAGCAGTTTTGATGGGATAGCGGGAGGTTACAATGAGCAGTTCTTC

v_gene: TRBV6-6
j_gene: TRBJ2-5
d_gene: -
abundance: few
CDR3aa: CASSPRVSKETQYF
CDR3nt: TGTGCCAGCAGTCCCCGGGTGTCCAAGGAGACCCAGTACTTC

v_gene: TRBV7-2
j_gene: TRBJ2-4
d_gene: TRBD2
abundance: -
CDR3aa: CASSPRRTSDIQYF
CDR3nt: TGTGCCAGCAGCCCGCGGAGGACTAGTGACATTCAGTACTTC

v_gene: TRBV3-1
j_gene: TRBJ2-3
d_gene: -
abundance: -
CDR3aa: CASSQVAGLTDTQYF
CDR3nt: TGTGCCAGCAGCCAAGTGGCGGGGTTGACAGATACGCAGTATTTT

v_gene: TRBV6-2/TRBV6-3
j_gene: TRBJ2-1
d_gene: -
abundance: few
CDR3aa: CASSVGTDQFF
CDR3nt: TGTGCCAGCAGTGTAGGGACCGACCAGTTCTTC

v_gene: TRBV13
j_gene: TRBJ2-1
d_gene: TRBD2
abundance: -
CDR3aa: CASSWGTSGSSYNEQFF
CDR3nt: TGTGCCAGCAGCTGGGGGACTAGCGGGAGCTCCTACAATGAGCAGTTCTTC

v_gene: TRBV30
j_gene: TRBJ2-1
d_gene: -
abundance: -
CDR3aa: CAWMALYNEQFF
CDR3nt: TGTGCCTGGATGGCCCTCTACAATGAGCAGTTCTTC

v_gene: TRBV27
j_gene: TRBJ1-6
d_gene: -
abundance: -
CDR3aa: CASSFGTLSPLHF
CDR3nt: TGTGCCAGCAGTTTTGGGACACTTTCACCCCTCCACTTT

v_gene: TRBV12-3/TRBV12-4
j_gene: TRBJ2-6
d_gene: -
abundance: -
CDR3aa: CASSWGFGSGANVLTF
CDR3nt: TGTGCCAGCAGTTGGGGCTTTGGCTCTGGGGCCAACGTCCTGACTTTC

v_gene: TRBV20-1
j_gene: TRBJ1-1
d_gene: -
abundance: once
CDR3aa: CSASPPLQGSTEAFF
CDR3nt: TGCAGTGCTAGTCCGCCCTTACAGGGTTCCACTGAAGCTTTCTTT

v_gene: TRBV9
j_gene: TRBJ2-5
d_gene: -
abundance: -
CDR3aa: CASSPPRSKETQYF
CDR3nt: TGTGCAAGCAGCCCCCCTAGGAGTAAAGAGACCCAGTACTTC

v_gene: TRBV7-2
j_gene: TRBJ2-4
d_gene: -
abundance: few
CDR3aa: CASSSRVAAKNIQYF
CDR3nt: TGTGCCAGCAGCTCCCGGGTAGCGGCCAAAAACATTCAGTACTTC

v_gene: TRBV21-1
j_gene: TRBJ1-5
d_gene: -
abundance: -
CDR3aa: CASPEGSNQPQHF
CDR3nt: TGTGCCAGTCCCGAGGGAAGCAATCAGCCCCAGCATTTT

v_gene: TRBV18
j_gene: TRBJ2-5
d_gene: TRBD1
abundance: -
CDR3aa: CASSLPGTGGLEQYF
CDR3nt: TGTGCCAGCTCACTTCCCGGGACAGGGGGCCTTGAGCAGTACTTC

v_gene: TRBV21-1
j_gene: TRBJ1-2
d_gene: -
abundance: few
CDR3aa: CASSIPGTLLYGYTF
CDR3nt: TGTGCCAGCAGCATCCCCGGGACTTTGCTTTATGGCTACACCTTC

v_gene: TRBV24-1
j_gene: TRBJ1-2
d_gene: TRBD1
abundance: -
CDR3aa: CATSDNGQAALNGYTF
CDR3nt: TGTGCCACCAGTGATAATGGACAGGCGGCCCTGAATGGCTACACCTTC

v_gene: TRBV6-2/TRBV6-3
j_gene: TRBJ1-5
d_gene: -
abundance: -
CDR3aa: CASNLGVYSNQPQHF
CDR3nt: TGTGCCAGCAACCTTGGAGTCTATAGCAATCAGCCCCAGCATTTT

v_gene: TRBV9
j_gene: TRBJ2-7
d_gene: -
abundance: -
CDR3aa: CASSGGDVSYEQYF
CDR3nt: TGTGCCAGCAGCGGGGGGGACGTTTCCTACGAGCAGTACTTC

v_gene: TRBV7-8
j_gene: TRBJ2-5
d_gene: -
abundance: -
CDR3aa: CASSLNFEETQYF
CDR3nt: TGTGCCAGCAGCTTAAATTTTGAAGAGACCCAGTACTTC

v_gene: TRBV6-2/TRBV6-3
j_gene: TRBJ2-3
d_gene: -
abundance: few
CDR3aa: CASTANSDKGTDTQYF
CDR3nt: TGTGCCAGCACCGCGAACTCAGACAAGGGCACAGATACGCAGTATTTT

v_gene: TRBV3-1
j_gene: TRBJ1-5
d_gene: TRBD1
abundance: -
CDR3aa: CASSQERGQGNQPQHF
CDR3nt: TGTGCCAGCAGCCAAGAACGGGGACAGGGGAATCAGCCCCAGCATTTT

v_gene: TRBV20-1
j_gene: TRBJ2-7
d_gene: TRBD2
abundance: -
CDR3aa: CSARDSGSTSYEQYF
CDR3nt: TGCAGTGCTAGAGATAGCGGGAGTACGTCCTACGAGCAGTACTTC

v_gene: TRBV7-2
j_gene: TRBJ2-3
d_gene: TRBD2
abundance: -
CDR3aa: CASSRRTSGGTDTQYF
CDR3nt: TGTGCCAGCAGTCGCCGGACTAGCGGGGGCACAGATACGCAGTATTTT

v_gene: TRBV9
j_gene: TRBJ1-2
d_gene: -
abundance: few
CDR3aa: CASHGGAYGYTF
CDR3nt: TGTGCCAGCCACGGGGGGGCTTATGGCTACACCTTC

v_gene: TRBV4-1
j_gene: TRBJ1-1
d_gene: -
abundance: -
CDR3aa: CASSQDSPVREAFF
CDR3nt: TGCGCCAGCAGCCAAGATTCCCCCGTCCGTGAAGCTTTCTTT

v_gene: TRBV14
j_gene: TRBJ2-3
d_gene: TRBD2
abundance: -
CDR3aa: CASSQVGWTSGGLDTQYF
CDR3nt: TGTGCCAGCAGCCAAGTCGGCTGGACTAGCGGGGGCTTAGATACGCAGTATTTT

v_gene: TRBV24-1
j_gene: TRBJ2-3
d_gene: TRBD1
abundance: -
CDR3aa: CATKGQGTDTQYF
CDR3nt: TGTGCCACCAAGGGACAGGGCACAGATACGCAGTATTTT

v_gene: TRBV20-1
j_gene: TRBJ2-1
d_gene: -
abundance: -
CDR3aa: CSASAARTYEQFF
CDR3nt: TGCAGTGCTAGCGCGGCTCGAACCTATGAGCAGTTCTTC

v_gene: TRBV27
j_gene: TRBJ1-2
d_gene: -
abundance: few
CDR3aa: CASSLFPGTYGYTF
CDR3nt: TGTGCCAGCAGTTTATTCCCCGGGACGTATGGCTACACCTTC

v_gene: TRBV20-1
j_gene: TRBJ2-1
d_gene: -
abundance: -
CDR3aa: CSARPSRGTDNEQFF
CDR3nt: TGCAGTGCTAGACCCTCGCGCGGGACGGACAATGAGCAGTTCTTC

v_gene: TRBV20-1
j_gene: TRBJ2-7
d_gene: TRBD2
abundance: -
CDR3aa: CSARTSATYEQYF
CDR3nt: TGCAGTGCTAGGACTAGCGCTACCTACGAGCAGTACTTC

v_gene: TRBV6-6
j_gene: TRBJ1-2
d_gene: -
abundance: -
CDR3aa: CASRPRQLANYGYTF
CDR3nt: TGTGCCAGCAGACCACGACAGTTAGCTAACTATGGCTACACCTTC

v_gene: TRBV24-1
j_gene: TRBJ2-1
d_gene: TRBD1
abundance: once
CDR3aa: CATSDFTGGSYNEQFF
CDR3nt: TGTGCCACCAGTGATTTTACAGGGGGCTCCTACAATGAACAGTTCTTC

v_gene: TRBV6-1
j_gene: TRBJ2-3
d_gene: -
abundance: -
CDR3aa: CASSEIRATRATDTQYF
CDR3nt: TGTGCCAGCAGTGAAATCAGGGCTACCAGAGCCACAGATACGCAGTATTTT

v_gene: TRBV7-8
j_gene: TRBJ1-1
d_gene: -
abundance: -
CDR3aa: CASRPVELRTEAFF
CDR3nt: TGTGCCAGCAGACCCGTAGAGTTGAGGACTGAAGCTTTCTTT

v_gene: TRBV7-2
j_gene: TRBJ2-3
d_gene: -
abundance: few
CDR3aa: CASSFSVGRDTQYF
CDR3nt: TGTGCCAGCAGTTTTAGTGTTGGGAGGGATACGCAGTATTTT

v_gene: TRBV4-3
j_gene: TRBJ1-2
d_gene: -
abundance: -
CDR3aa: CASSQVNTYGYTF
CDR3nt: TGCGCCAGCAGCCAAGTAAATACCTATGGCTACACCTTC

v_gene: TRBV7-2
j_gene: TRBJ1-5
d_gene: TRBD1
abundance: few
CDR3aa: CASSLTGQGTQPQHF
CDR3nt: TGTGCCAGCAGCTTAACCGGACAGGGCACTCAGCCCCAGCATTTT

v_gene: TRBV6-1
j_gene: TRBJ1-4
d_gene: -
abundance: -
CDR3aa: CASSGTAYGKLFF
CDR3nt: TGTGCCAGCAGTGGGACCGCGTATGGAAAACTGTTTTTT

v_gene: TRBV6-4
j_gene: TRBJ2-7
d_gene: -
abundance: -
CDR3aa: CASGAWRVTSYEQYF
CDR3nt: TGTGCCAGCGGTGCCTGGCGGGTAACCTCCTACGAGCAGTACTTC

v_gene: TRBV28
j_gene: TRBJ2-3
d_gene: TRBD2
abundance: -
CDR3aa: CASSTGLAGTGTQYF
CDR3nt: TGTGCCAGCAGTACCGGACTAGCGGGAACTGGTACGCAGTATTTT

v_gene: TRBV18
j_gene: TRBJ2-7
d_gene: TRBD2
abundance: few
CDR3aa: CASSPSGSVFREQYF
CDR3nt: TGTGCCAGCTCTCCCAGCGGGAGCGTATTTCGCGAGCAGTACTTC

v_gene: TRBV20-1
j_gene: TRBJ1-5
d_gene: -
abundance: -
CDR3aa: CSARDRGSRNQPQHF
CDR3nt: TGCAGTGCTAGAGATCGGGGGAGTCGCAATCAGCCCCAGCATTTT

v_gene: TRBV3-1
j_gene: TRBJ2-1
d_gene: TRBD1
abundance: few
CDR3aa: CASSLRDRHINEQFF
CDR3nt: TGTGCCAGCAGCCTCCGGGACAGGCACATCAATGAGCAGTTCTTC

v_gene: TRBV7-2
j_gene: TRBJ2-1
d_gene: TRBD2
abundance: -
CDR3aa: CASSLLAGVLEQFF
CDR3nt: TGTGCCAGCAGCTTGCTAGCGGGAGTTCTTGAGCAGTTCTTC

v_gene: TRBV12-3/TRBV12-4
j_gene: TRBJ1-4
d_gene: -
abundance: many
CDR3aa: CASTKGNGNEKLFF
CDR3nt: TGTGCCAGCACCAAGGGTAACGGGAATGAAAAACTGTTTTTT

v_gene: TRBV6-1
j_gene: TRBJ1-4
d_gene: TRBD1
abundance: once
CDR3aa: CASSEQDRGGEKLFF
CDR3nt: TGTGCCAGCAGTGAACAGGACAGGGGAGGTGAAAAACTGTTTTTT